The entry below gives a single T cell receptor beta chain sequence along with its context. RNA was extracted and reverse transcribed into cDNA as the sequencing template. Only in-frame clones appear in the TCRdb table, and some are missing; sequencing was by immunoSEQ multiplex PCR. Of roughly 180,000 clones in the sample, 63% are singletons; the top ten hold 1.7%. This specimen belongs to a study of CD8+ T cells in alopecia areata. Study-level information: Patients received oral tofacitinib, 5 to 10 mg twice daily, for moderate-to-severe alopecia areata.

The CDR3 has 14 amino acids. Trimming left V 6 bases short and J 2 bases short, with 14 bases between. Germline values: CDR1 MNHNY, CDR2 SVGAGI (reference sequence). The input for sequencing was CD4+ T cells sorted from blood, taken at week 0. The sequence came from a human donor with alopecia areata. The chain uses TRBV6-6 and TRBJ2-7; a weak D match, TRBD1 (6 bases). CDR3 bases: TGTGCCAGCAGCCAGAAGAGGGGGACCTACGAGCAGTACTTC. As protein: CASSQKRGTYEQYF.